The present T cell receptor beta chain was sequenced within a study of CD8+ T cells in alopecia areata. Treatment of the sample: oral pan-JAK inhibitor, 5-10 mg twice daily. Reverse transcription of extracted RNA yielded cDNA, which provided the sequencing template. TCRdb keeps only in-frame clones here, not all; method: immunoSEQ multiplex PCR. Seen here are 87,000 or so clones, about two thirds observed once, and the top ten hold roughly 17%. Germline assignment: CDR1 SGHDN and CDR2 FVKESK. V lost 6 bases and J lost 4; bases outside the gene matches: 3. This CDR3 has 14 amino acids. Here the sequenced sample was CD8+ T cells sorted from blood, taken at approximately week 45, from a patient treated with tofacitinib. The rearrangement uses TRBV14 and TRBJ2-1, with 10 nucleotides matching TRBD2. This TCR was recovered from a human donor with alopecia areata. This CDR3 reads CASRGLADYNEQFF. The DNA of the CDR3 is TGTGCCAGCAGAGGACTAGCGGATTACAATGAGCAGTTCTTC.